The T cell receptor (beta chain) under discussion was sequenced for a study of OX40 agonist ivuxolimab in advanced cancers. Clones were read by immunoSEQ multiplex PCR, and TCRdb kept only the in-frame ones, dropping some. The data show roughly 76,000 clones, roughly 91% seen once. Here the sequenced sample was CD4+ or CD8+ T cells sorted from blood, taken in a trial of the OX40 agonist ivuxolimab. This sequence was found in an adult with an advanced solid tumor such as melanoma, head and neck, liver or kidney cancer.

CDR3 loop: CASKLAGFPNTGELFF. CDR3 coding DNA: TGTGCCAGCAAGTTAGCGGGATTCCCGAACACCGGGGAGCTGTTTTTT. V is TRBV19 and J is TRBJ2-2, with TRBD2 identical over 8 bases. CDR1 and CDR2 (germline): LNHDA, SQIVND (reference sequence). The CDR3 covers 16 residues. Trimming took 9 bases from V and 0 from J; bases not matched to a gene: 9.